One and the same sample provided the 10 T cell receptor beta chains below, sequenced in a study of blood T cell repertoires in COVID-19. Profiled with immunoSEQ multiplex PCR; TCRdb holds only in-frame clones, not every one. This sample has approximately 240,000 clones, with about 80% found just once. The sample consisted of peripheral blood. Receptors originate from a woman over 75 with active or convalescent COVID-19.

The chain carries TRBV11-2 and TRBJ1-3, with 7 positions matching TRBD1. Germline trimming cut 3 bases from V and 13 bases from J; bases unmatched to any gene: 9. The CDR3 sequence is 13 residues long. Per the germline V gene, CDR1 is SGHAT and CDR2 is FQNNGV. DNA for the CDR3: TGTGCCAGCAGCTTCGCCCACAGGGGTTTAATATATTTT. Translating it yields CASSFAHRGLIYF.

The CDR3 sequence: CASSHGGTSTEAFF. The CDR3 nucleotides read TGTGCCAGCAGCCATGGGGGGACCAGCACTGAAGCTTTCTTT. This rearrangement joins TRBV3-1 (or the pseudogene TRBV3-2) to TRBJ1-1; weak D call: TRBD1 (5 bases). Trimming pared 3 bases from V and 4 bases from J, leaving 12 bases between. The CDR3 extends over 14 amino acids. Germline CDR1 and CDR2: LGHDT and YNNKEL (reference sequence).

V and J are TRBV9 and TRBJ2-2; 7 bases are a match to TRBD1. Trimming took 5 bases from V and 2 from J; bases not matched to a gene: 9. The length of the CDR3 is 16 residues. Germline CDR1 and CDR2: SGDLS and YYNGEE. The CDR3 DNA reads TGTGCCAGCAGTGATTCCCGGGACAGTAACACCGGGGAGCTGTTTTTT. Translated: CASSDSRDSNTGELFF.

This chain connects TRBV12-2 to TRBJ1-5; whether TRBD1, the table's D call, matches the DNA was not checked. TRBV12-2 constitutes a pseudogene. The CDR3 loop spans 18 amino acids. This chain's CDR3 is CASRSYRVMGQGNQPQHF. CDR3 DNA sequence: TGTGCAAGTCGCTCTTACCGGGTAATGGGACAGGGTAATCAGCCCCAGCATTTT.

The genes are TRBV5-1 and TRBJ2-1, with a weak D call TRBD2 (5 bases). Trimming took 0 bases from V and 0 from J, leaving 7 bases between them. In germline, CDR1 is SGHRS, CDR2 YFSETQ. The CDR3 extends over 15 amino acids. Here the CDR3 reads CASSLERSSYNEQFF. The CDR3, as DNA: TGCGCCAGCAGCTTGGAGCGGAGCTCCTACAATGAGCAGTTCTTC.

This clone was picked up a small number of times. This sequence joins TRBV29-1 and TRBJ1-2; tentatively, D is TRBD1 (5 bases). The V end lost 2 bases, the J end lost 8 bases, and 18 bases lay between the germline ends. Per germline, CDR1 SQVTM and CDR2 ANQGSEA. This CDR3 contains 14 residues. The CDR3 spells CSVEREDTFRGYTF. The CDR3 DNA is TGCAGCGTTGAAAGGGAGGACACCTTCAGGGGCTACACCTTC.

The V gene is TRBV5-1, the J gene TRBJ2-7; TRBD2 aligns across 8 bases. The CDR3 contains 15 residues. The V segment lost 2 bases and the J segment 0 bases; nucleotides outside the gene matches: 4. CDR1 SGHRS and CDR2 YFSETQ come from the germline V gene. The CDR3 loop reads CASSFAGGSSYEQYF. CDR3 DNA: TGCGCCAGCAGCTTCGCGGGAGGAAGCTCCTACGAGCAGTACTTC.

This clone was seen a few times. CDR3: CASSRKTGHIPYEQYF. CDR3 DNA sequence: TGTGCCAGCAGCCGGAAGACGGGACACATACCCTACGAGCAGTACTTC. V gene TRBV4-2 combines with J gene TRBJ2-7; a possible D gene is TRBD1 (6 bases). Germline CDR1 and CDR2: LGHNA and YNFKEQ. The length of the CDR3 is 16 residues. The V gene lost 4 bases and the J gene lost 2 bases, with 18 bases spanning the gap.

The rearrangement links TRBV30 to TRBJ1-6; D remains ambiguous. V was clipped by 7 bases and J by 5 bases, with 12 bases between them. The CDR3 runs to 13 residues. Germline assignment: CDR1 GTSNPN and CDR2 SVGIG (reference sequence). CDR3 sequence reads: CASGTPNNSPLHF. The CDR3 nucleotides are TGTGCCTCCGGTACGCCGAATAATTCACCCCTCCACTTT.

The V and J genes are TRBV11-3 and TRBJ2-3; 8 nucleotides match TRBD2. The CDR3 sequence is 17 residues long. Trimming removed 5 bases from V and 1 base from J; junction bases left unmatched: 11. The V gene's germline CDR1 is SGHNT and CDR2 YENEEA. The CDR3 region is CASSRSREGVRTDTQYF. The CDR3 DNA reads TGTGCCAGCAGCCGATCCCGGGAGGGCGTACGCACAGATACGCAGTATTTT. The variable domain in full, completed from reference TRBV11-3 and TRBJ2-3, reads EAGVVQSPRYKIIEKKQPVAFWCNPISGHNTLYWYLQNLGQGPELLIRYENEEAVDDSQLPKDRFSAERLKGVDSTLKIQPAELGDSAVYLCASSRSREGVRTDTQYFGPGTRLTVL.